Reported below is one T cell receptor beta chain. The germline V and J ends were trimmed by 2 bases and 7 bases, with 10 bases remaining between them. Germline lookup yields CDR1 SGHNT and CDR2 YYREEE (reference sequence). CDR3 length: 14 residues. These data are taken from a study of blood T cell repertoires in COVID-19. The overall study: Material from acute and convalescent COVID-19 was sourced from the United States, Italy and Spain. PBMCs, B-cell-depleted T cells, or T cells were the source of the cDNA or gDNA that made up the material.

Under the authors' procedure: Researchers report that nucleated cell counts were estimated from reference gene primer amplification. TCRdb keeps only in-frame clones here, not all; method: immunoSEQ multiplex PCR. V and J calls plus clone size are reproduced from that table; the DNA served to infer D and trimming. The sample carries 29,000 or so clones, around nine tenths recorded once. The chain joins TRBV5-4 to TRBJ1-6; D might be TRBD1 (5 bases). The specimen sequenced was peripheral blood. This clonotype was sampled from a human donor in a cohort sampled during active COVID-19. The donor label of this sample is uncertain. The CDR3 bases are TGTGCCAGCAGCTTAGCAGGGAACAATTCACCCCTCCACTTT. Translated: CASSLAGNNSPLHF.